A selection of T cell receptor beta chains follows, all from one sample in a study of early T cells in non-severe SARS-CoV-2 infection. TCRdb fed the 5' RACE reads into MiXCR, producing one record per CDR3 protein. The repertoire holds about 75,000 distinct CDR3 sequences, with about 11% as singletons. The sample consisted of whole blood, taken at baseline. The origin of the receptors is an adult who was a healthcare worker with PCR-confirmed SARS-CoV-2 infection or an uninfected control (not recorded which). The conserved cysteine and the conserved F or W are not part of the CDR3 here.

TRBV6-4	TRBJ2-2	ASSASYTGELF
TRBV9	TRBJ1-5	ASSVGAEGLTQH
TRBV7-2	TRBJ1-2	ASSRDVYGYT
TRBV6-2/TRBV6-3	TRBJ1-1	ASSHRGTEAF
TRBV11-2	TRBJ2-1	VSSRRPGLSYNEQF
TRBV27	TRBJ2-3	ASSFEMRGGQQDTQY
TRBV3-1	TRBJ2-7	ASSQVRDEQY
TRBV20-1	TRBJ2-7	SASGLYEQY
TRBV5-1	TRBJ2-2	ASSFRERSGTGELF
TRBV12-3/TRBV12-4	TRBJ2-3	ASRLAGGPDTQY
TRBV20-1	TRBJ2-7	SARPDRRPYEQY